This T cell receptor (beta chain) derives from a study of blood T cell repertoires in COVID-19. For the study at large: Sites in the United States, Italy and Spain provided acute and convalescent COVID-19 samples. Nucleic acid was either cDNA or gDNA, and it came from T cells, B-cell-depleted T cells, or PBMCs.

This CDR3 is built from 14 residues. V lost 3 bases, J lost 5 bases, and 7 bases stayed unmatched. The germline gives CDR1 SGHTA, CDR2 FQGNSA. Per the authors' pipeline: Reference gene primer amplification gave nucleated cell count estimates. TCRdb keeps only in-frame clones here, not all; method: immunoSEQ multiplex PCR. V and J calls and clone size are given by that table; D and trimming were obtained from the DNA. Among approximately 150,000 clones, about 80% were seen once, and the ten largest hold roughly 2%. Material for sequencing was peripheral blood. The source of this sequence is a woman of 80 years or more with acute or convalescent COVID-19. This sequence joins TRBV7-2 and TRBJ2-7; 7 positions agree with TRBD1. Here the CDR3 DNA reads TGTGCCAGCAGCTTGCAGACAGGGTCTGACGAGCAGTACTTC. As protein: CASSLQTGSDEQYF. Full variable domain (rest looked up from reference TRBV7-2 and TRBJ2-7): GAGVSQSPSNKVTEKGKDVELRCDPISGHTALYWYRQSLGQGLEFLIYFQGNSAPDKSGLPSDRFSAERTGGSVSTLTIQRTQQEDSAVYLCASSLQTGSDEQYFGPGTRLTVT.